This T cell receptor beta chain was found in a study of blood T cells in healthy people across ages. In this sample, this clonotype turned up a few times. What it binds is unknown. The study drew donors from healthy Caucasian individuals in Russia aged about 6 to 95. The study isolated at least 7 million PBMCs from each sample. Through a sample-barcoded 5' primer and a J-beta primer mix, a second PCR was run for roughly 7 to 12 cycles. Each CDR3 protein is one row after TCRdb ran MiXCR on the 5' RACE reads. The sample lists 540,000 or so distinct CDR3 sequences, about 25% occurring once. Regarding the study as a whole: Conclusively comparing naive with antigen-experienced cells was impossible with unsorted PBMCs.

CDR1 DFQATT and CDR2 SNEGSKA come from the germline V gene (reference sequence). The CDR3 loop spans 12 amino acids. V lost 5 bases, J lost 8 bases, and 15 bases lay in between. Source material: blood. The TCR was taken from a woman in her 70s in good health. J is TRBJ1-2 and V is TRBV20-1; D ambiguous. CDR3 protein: CSAAKGAEGYTF. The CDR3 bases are TGCAGTGCTGCCAAGGGAGCGGAAGGCTACACCTTC.